This T cell receptor beta chain was found in a study of human versus mouse CDR3 diversity and MHC coevolution. Germline values: CDR1 SGHAT, CDR2 FQNNGV. The CDR3 is 14 residues long. V shed 5 bases, J shed 5 bases, and the junction held 2 bases outside the gene matches. Sequenced by immunoSEQ multiplex PCR; TCRdb stores in-frame clones only, minus some. The table includes about 81,000 clones, around 95% detected once. A word on this clone: As yet, its antigen is unknown.

Findings and caveats of the study: Most of the three human donors had the lowest clonal inequality. Human CDR3s averaged more deletions and insertions than mouse CDR3s.

This receptor was obtained from a person aged 25 to 75 in good health. The chain joins TRBV11-2 to TRBJ1-4; 10 bases match TRBD1. Sequencing input: naive CD4+ T cells from blood. Subset denoted: CD45RO-negative CD62L-positive naive CD4 T cells. The CDR3 reads CASSQGQGNEKLFF. CDR3 sequence (DNA): TGTGCCAGCAGCCAGGGACAGGGGAATGAAAAACTGTTTTTT.